This T cell receptor (beta chain) was obtained from a study of cytomegalovirus exposure and HLA in healthy donors (dated by TCRdb to 2016 to 2017). In the study overall: The 500 to 700 repertoires of the first cohort and the roughly 110 validation repertoires were produced on the same platform, according to a later analysis. Besides the first cohort of some 670 subjects, a separate validation cohort made up of 120 different subjects was used. To predict cytomegalovirus infection status, the study combined high-throughput TCR immunosequencing, statistical association of individual TCRs with disease status, and machine learning. The study aimed to test whether cataloging public T cell receptors could reveal signatures of past pathogen exposure. General conclusions and limits of the study: In vitro tests confirmed that a few of the cytomegalovirus-associated TCR beta chains recognize cytomegalovirus antigens. The authors suggested that the approach could potentially be extended to other disease states and immunological phenotypes. The classifier was reported to diagnose cytomegalovirus status with high specificity and sensitivity in both the original and validation cohorts. In the study, some 160 TCR beta chains were listed as associated with cytomegalovirus. Across donors, most TCR sequences were observed very rarely, whereas some public TCRs were present in many individuals. In a later analysis, TCRs clustered in the first cohort were found to also tend to co-occur in the 130 or so validation repertoires, with 94% of cluster scores above 0. A later analysis had no HLA typing for the validation cohort, so co-occurrence there was scored across all 130 or so repertoires.

Trimming removed 3 bases from V and 0 bases from J, leaving 5 bases between the germline ends. From cysteine to phenylalanine, the CDR3 is 14 amino acids long. Of all the DNA, just the CDR3 is kept, 42 bases in frame from base 1. In the germline V gene, CDR1 corresponds to MGHRA and CDR2 to YSYEKL. The method behind the library was the immunoSEQ multiplex PCR assay. The original methods were these. A statistical classification framework was built for diagnosing cytomegalovirus status from the catalog of TCR beta chain sequences. TCRdb stores this immuneACCESS table with in-frame sequences only. Part of the clones is absent; in the studies checked, under half of the shortfall reflects unresolved V genes, and no reason is known for the rest. V, J and clone size are taken as reported in that table, and D and trimming were inferred from the DNA itself. For this sample the table gives 56,000 or so clones, of which 93% were detected only once. Jointly, the top ten make up about 1.5% of the sample.

The donors were included in the validation cohort of approximately 120 subjects, a group kept apart from the roughly 680-subject first cohort. As for this clone: Its antigen target is currently unknown. No clone much larger than this one lies a single base away; base qualities are absent.

Sequencing was performed on PBMCs. This sequence originates from a woman aged 18-29 years in good health and CMV-seropositive. The rearranged segments are TRBV4-1 and TRBJ1-4; no D gene call is confident. CDR3 reads: CASSQGATNEKLFF. Read as DNA, the sequence is TGCGCCAGCAGCCAGGGCGCAACTAATGAAAAACTGTTTTTT.